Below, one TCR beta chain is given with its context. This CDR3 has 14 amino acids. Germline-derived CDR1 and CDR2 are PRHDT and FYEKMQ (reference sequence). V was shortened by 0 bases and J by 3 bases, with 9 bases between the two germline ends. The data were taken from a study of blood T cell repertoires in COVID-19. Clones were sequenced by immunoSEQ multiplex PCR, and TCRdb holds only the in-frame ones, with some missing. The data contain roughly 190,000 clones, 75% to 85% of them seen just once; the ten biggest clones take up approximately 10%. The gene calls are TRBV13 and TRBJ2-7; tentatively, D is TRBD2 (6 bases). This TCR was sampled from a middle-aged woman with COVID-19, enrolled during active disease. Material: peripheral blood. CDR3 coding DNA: TGTGCCAGCAGCTTAGGTTTGGAGGGCTACGAGCAGTACTTC. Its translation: CASSLGLEGYEQYF. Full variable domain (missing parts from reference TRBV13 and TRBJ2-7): AAGVIQSPRHLIKEKRETATLKCYPIPRHDTVYWYQQGPGQDPQFLISFYEKMQSDKGSIPDRFSAQQFSDYHSELNMSSLELGDSALYFCASSLGLEGYEQYFGPGTRLTVT.